This entry concerns a single TCR beta chain. This specimen comes from a study of blood T cell repertoires in COVID-19. Overall study context: The United States, Italy and Spain provided the acute and convalescent COVID-19 samples. In each case, the material was cDNA or gDNA derived from T cells, B-cell-depleted T cells, or PBMCs.

Authors' processing steps: Amplifying reference gene primers gave estimates of nucleated cell counts. Clones were sequenced by immunoSEQ multiplex PCR, and TCRdb holds only the in-frame ones, with some missing. V, J and clone size were drawn from that table, and D and trimming were deduced from the DNA. The sample has roughly 180,000 clones, approximately 80% seen once. Germline V gene data show CDR1 as SGHAT and CDR2 as FQNNGV. V lost 4 bases and J lost 3, with 15 bases in between. The CDR3 contains 16 residues. The clonotype was recovered from a human donor in a cohort sampled during active COVID-19. Sequencing used peripheral blood. V is TRBV11-2 and J is TRBJ1-4; D is undetermined. The CDR3 sequence: CASSSSGRKSNEKLFF. The CDR3 DNA is TGTGCCAGCAGCTCGTCTGGGAGGAAGTCTAATGAAAAACTGTTTTTT.